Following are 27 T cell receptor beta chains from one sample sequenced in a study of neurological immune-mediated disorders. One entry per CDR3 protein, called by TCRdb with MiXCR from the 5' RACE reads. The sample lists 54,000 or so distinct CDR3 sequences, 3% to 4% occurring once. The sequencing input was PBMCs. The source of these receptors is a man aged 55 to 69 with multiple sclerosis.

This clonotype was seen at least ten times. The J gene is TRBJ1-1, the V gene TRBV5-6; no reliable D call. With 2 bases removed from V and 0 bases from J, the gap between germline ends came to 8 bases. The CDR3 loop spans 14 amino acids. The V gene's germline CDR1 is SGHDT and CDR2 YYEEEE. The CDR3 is CASSFYQLNTEAFF. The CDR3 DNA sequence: TGTGCCAGCAGCTTCTATCAGTTGAACACTGAAGCTTTCTTT.

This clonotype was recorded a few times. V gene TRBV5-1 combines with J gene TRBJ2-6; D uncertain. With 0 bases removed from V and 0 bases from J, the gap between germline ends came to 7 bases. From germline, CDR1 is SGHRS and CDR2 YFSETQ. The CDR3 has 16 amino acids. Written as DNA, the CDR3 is TGCGCCAGCAGCTTGGCCGGACCCTCTGGGGCCAACGTCCTGACTTTC. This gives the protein CASSLAGPSGANVLTF.

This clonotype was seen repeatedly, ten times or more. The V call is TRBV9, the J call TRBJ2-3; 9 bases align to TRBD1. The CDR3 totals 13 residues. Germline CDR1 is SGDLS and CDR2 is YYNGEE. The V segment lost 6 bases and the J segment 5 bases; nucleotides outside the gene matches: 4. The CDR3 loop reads CASTRDREDTQYF. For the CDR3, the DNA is TGTGCCAGCACCAGGGACAGGGAAGATACGCAGTATTTT.

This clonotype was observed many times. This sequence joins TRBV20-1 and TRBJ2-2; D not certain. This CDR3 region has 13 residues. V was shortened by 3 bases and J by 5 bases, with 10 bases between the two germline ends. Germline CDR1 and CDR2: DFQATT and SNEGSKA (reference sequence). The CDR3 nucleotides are TGCAGTGCTAGGAAGACGTCAACCGGGGAGCTGTTTTTT. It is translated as CSARKTSTGELFF.

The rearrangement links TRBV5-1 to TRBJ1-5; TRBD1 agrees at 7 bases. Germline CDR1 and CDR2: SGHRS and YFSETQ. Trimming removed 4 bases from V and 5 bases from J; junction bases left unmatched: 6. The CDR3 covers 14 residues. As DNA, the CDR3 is TGCGCCAGCAGCGTCGGGCAGGGGGATCAGCCCCAGCATTTT. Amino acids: CASSVGQGDQPQHF.

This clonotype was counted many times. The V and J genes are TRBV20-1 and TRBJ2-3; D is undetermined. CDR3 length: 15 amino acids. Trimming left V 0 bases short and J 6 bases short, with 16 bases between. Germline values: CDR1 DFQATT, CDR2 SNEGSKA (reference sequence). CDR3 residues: CSARDRLKIPDTQYF. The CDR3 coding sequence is TGCAGTGCTAGAGATAGGCTTAAGATCCCCGATACGCAGTATTTT.

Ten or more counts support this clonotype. The CDR3 spells CASSPVWWEENGYTF. The CDR3 coding sequence is TGTGCCAGCTCACCAGTGTGGTGGGAGGAGAATGGCTACACCTTC. The chain carries TRBV18 and TRBJ1-2, with D hard to call. Germline CDR1 is KGHSH and CDR2 is LQKENI. V was pared by 2 bases and J by 6 bases, with 16 bases between. The CDR3 runs 15 residues.

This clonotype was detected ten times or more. CDR3 DNA sequence: TGTGCCACACTAGCGGACCATTTAGATGAGCAGTTCTTC. Translating it yields CATLADHLDEQFF. The rearrangement uses TRBV10-3 and TRBJ2-1; 8 nucleotides line up with TRBD2. The V gene's germline CDR1 is ENHRY and CDR2 SYGVKD. The CDR3 consists of 13 residues. Trimming cost V 10 bases and J 8 bases; bases outside gene matches: 10.

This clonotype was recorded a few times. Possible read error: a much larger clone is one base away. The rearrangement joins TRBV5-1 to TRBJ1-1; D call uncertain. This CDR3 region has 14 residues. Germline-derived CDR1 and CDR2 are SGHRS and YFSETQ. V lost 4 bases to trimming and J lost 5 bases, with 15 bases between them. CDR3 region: CASSIGKGRTEAFF. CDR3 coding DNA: TGCGCCAGCAGCATTGGAAAGGGAAGGACTGAAGCTTTCTTT. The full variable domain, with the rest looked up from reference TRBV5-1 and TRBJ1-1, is KAGVTQTPRYLIKTRGQQVTLSCSPISGHRSVSWYQQTPGQGLQFLFEYFSETQRNKGNFPGRFSGRQFSNSRSEMNVSTLELGDSALYLCASSIGKGRTEAFFGQGTRLTVV.

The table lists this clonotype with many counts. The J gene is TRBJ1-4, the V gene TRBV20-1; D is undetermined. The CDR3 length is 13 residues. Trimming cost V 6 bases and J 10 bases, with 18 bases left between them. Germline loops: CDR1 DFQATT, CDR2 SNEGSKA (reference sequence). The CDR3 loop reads CSATTQPHLKLFF. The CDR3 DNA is TGCAGTGCCACAACTCAACCTCACCTAAAACTGTTTTTT.

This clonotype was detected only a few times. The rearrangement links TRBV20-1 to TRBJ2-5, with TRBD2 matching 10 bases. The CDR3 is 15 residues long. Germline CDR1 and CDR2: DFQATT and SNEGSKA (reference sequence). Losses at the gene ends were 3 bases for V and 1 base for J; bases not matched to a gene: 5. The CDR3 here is CSARGLATIQETQYF. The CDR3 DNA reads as TGCAGTGCTAGGGGACTAGCGACAATCCAAGAGACCCAGTACTTC.

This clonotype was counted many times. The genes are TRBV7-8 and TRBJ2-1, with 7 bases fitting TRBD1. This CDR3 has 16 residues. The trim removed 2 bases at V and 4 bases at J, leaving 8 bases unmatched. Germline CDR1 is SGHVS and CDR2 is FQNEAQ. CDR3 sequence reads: CASSLSRQGKYNEQFF. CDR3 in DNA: TGTGCCAGCAGCTTAAGCCGACAGGGAAAATACAATGAGCAGTTCTTC.

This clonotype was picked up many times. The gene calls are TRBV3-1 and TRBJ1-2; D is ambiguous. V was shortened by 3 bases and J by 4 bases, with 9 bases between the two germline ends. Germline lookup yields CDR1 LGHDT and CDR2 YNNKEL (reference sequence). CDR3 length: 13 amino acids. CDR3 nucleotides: TGTGCCAGCAGCCAGGCGCGGGGCTATGGCTACACCTTC. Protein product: CASSQARGYGYTF.

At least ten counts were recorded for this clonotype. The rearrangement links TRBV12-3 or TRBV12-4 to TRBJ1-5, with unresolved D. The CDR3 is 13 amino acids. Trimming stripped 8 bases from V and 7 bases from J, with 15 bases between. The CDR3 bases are TGTGCCAGCCGGAGAGAGGGTGGACAGCCCCAGCATTTT. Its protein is CASRREGGQPQHF.

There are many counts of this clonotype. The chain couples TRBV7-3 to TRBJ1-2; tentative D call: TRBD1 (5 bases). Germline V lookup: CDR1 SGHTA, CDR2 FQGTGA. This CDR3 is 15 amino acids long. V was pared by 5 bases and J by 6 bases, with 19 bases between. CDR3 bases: TGTGCCAGCAGCAGCATCCCAGAGGGGCGCCATGGCTACACCTTC. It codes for CASSSIPEGRHGYTF.

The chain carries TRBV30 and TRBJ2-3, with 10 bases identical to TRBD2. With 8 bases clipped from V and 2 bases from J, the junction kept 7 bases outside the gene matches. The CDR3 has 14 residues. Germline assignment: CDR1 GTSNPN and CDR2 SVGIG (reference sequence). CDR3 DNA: TGTGCCCAACTAGCGGGAACCCACACAGATACGCAGTATTTT. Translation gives CAQLAGTHTDTQYF.

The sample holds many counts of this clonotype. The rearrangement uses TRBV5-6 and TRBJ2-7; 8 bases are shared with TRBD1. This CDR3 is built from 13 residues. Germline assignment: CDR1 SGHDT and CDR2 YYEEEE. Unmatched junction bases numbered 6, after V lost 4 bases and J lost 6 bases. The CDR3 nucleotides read TGTGCCAGCAGCGCGACAGGGGTTCGCGAGCAGTACTTC. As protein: CASSATGVREQYF.

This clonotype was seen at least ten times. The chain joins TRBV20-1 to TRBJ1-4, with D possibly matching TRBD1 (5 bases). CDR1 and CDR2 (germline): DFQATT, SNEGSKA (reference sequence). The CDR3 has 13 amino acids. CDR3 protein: CPEGRATNEKLFF. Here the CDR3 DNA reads TGCCCGGAGGGGAGGGCAACTAATGAAAAACTGTTTTTT.

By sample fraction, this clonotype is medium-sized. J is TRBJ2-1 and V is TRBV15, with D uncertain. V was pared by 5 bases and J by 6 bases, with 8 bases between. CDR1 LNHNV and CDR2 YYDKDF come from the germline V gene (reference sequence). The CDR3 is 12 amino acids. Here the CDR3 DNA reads TGTGCCACCAGCGATAGAAGCAATGAGCAGTTCTTC. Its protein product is CATSDRSNEQFF.

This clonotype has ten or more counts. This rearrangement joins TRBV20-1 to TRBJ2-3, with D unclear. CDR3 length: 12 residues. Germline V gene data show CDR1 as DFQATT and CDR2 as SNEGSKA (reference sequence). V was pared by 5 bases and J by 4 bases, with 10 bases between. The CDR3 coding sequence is TGCAGTGCTCCCTCACTCCCAGATACGCAGTATTTT. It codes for CSAPSLPDTQYF.

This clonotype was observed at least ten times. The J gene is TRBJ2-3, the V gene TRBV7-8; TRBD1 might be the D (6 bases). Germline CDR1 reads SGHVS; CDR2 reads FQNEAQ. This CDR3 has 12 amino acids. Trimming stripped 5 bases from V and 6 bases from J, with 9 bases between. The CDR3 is CASSRDRDTQYF. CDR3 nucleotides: TGTGCCAGCAGCAGAGACAGGGATACGCAGTATTTT.

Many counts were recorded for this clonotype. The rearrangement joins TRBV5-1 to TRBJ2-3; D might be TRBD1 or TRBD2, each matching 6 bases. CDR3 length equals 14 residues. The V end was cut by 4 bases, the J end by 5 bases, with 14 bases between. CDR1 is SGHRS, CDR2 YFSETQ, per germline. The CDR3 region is CASSPTGGGDTQYF. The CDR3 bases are TGCGCCAGCAGCCCGACAGGAGGGGGAGATACGCAGTATTTT.

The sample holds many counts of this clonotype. This CDR3 reads CASSPMGSGGWGETQYF. As DNA, the CDR3 is TGTGCCAGCAGCCCGATGGGTTCGGGCGGGTGGGGAGAGACCCAGTACTTC. The gene calls are TRBV5-5 and TRBJ2-5; D may be TRBD2 (5 bases). V gave up 4 bases and J gave up 4 bases, with 23 bases separating them. In germline, CDR1 is SGHKS, CDR2 YYEKEE (reference sequence). This CDR3 has 17 amino acids. The full variable domain, with the rest looked up from reference TRBV5-5 and TRBJ2-5, is DAGVTQSPTHLIKTRGQQVTLRCSPISGHKSVSWYQQVLGQGPQFIFQYYEKEERGRGNFPDRFSARQFPNYSSELNVNALLLGDSALYLCASSPMGSGGWGETQYFGPGTRLLVL.

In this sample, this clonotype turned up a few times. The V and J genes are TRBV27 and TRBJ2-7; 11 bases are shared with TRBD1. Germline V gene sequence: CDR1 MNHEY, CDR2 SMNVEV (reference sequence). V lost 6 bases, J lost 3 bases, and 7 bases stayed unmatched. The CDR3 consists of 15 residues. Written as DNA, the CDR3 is TGTGCCAGCAGGGCCGGGACAGGGGGACACTACGAGCAGTACTTC. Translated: CASRAGTGGHYEQYF.

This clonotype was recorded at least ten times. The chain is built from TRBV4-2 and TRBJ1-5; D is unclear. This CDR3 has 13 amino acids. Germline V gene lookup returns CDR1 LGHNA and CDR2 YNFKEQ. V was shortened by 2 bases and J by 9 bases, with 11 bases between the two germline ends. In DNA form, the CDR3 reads TGTGCCAGCAGCCAAACAGACCTAGGGCCCCAGCATTTT. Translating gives CASSQTDLGPQHF.

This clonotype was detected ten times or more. CDR3 bases: TGTGCCAGCAGCCCTCCCGGACTTACTGAAGCTTTCTTT. It encodes CASSPPGLTEAFF. This chain connects TRBV3-1 to TRBJ1-1; D remains unclear. The ends were cut back, 4 bases at V and 5 bases at J, with 11 bases in the middle. The CDR3 consists of 13 residues. Germline lookup yields CDR1 LGHDT and CDR2 YNNKEL (reference sequence). The full variable domain, its missing parts supplied by reference TRBV3-1 and TRBJ1-1, is DTAVSQTPKYLVTQMGNDKSIKCEQNLGHDTMYWYKQDSKKFLKIMFSYNNKELIINETVPNRFSPKSPDKAHLNLHINSLELGDSAVYFCASSPPGLTEAFFGQGTRLTVV.

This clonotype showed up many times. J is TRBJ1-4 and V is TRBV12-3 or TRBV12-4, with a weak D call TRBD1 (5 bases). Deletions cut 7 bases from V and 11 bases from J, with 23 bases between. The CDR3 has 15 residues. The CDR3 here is CASTLSGTRMDKLFF. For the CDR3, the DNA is TGTGCCAGCACCCTCTCCGGGACCCGCATGGATAAACTGTTTTTT.